The sequence of this T cell receptor (beta chain) was determined in a study of human T cells and chemical hapten exposure. Germline V CDR1 and CDR2: SQVTM, ANQGSEA. This CDR3 is built from 13 residues. The junction had 3 bases not matched to a gene; V was cut back by 7 bases and J by 1 base. Each CDR3 protein gets one entry after TCRdb re-called the RACE reads with MiXCR. The profile shows under 45,000 distinct CDR3 sequences, 5.5% of them singletons. This clonotype was seen many times. Time point reported: healthy volunteer bleed at 6 weeks. Before extraction, the whole blood was not fractionated, and total RNA was taken from it.

The chain links TRBV29-1 to TRBJ2-3, with 9 bases aligning to TRBD1. The sequence came from a human donor in good health. Some clones in this sample may be carry-over from other donors' samples. Sequenced sample: whole blood. CDR3 region: CSAGQGGTDTQYF. The DNA for the CDR3 is TGCAGCGCGGGACAGGGCGGCACAGATACGCAGTATTTT.